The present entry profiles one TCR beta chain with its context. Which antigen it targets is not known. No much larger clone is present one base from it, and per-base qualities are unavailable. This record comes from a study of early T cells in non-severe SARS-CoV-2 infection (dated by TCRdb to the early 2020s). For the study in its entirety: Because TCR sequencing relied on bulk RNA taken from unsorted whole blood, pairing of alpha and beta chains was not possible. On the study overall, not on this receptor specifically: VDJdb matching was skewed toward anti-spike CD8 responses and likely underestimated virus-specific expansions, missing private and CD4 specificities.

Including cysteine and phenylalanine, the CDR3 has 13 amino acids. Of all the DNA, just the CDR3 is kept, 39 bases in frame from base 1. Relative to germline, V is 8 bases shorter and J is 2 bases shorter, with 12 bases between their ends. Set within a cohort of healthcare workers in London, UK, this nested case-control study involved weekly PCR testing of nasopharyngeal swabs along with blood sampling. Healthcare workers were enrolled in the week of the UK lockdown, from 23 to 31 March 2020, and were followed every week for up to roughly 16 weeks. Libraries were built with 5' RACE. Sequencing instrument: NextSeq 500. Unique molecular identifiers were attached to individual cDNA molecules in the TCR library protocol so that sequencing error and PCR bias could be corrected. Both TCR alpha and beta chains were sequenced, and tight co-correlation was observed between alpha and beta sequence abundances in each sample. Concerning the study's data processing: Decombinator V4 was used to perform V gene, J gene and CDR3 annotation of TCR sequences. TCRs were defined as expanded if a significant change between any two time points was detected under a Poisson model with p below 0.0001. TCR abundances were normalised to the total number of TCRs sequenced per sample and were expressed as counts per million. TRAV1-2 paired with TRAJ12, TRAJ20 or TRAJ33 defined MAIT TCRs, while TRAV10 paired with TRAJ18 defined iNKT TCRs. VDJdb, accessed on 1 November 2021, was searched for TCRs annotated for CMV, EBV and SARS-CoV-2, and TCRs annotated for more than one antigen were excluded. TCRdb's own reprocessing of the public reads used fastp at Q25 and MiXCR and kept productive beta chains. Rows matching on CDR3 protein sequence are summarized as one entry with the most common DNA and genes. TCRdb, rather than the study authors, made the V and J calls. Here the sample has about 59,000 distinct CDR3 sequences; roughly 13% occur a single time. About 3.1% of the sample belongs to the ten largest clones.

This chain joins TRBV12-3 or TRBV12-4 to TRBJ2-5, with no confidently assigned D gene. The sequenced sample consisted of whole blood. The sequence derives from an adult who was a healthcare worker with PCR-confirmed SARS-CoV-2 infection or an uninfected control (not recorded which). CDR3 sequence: CASHSGAQETQYF. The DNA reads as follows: TGTGCCAGCCATTCCGGAGCGCAAGAGACCCAGTACTTC.